These 18 T cell receptor beta chains share one sample of origin, sequenced in a study of shared clonotypes between healthy human individuals. Assay used: immunoSEQ multiplex PCR; TCRdb lists only in-frame clones, some missing. The table has some 1,900,000 clones, roughly 94% seen once. CD45RO-negative cells were positively selected for CCR7, leaving out terminally differentiated effector memory CD45RA+ cells. The material sequenced was naive CD8+ T cells sorted from blood. These receptors came from a man between 18 and 29 years old in good health.

This chain links TRBV11-3 with TRBJ2-7; 8 bases agree with TRBD1. Germline loops: CDR1 SGHNT, CDR2 YENEEA. The CDR3 extends over 14 amino acids. J was trimmed by 3 bases and V by 5 bases; bases with no gene match: 6. The CDR3 is CASSEAGTGYEQYF. As DNA, the CDR3 is TGTGCCAGCAGCGAGGCCGGGACAGGCTACGAGCAGTACTTC.

This clone was counted once. The V and J genes are TRBV9 and TRBJ1-1, with D possibly TRBD1 on 5 matching bases. Germline values: CDR1 SGDLS, CDR2 YYNGEE. Trimming took off 0 bases at V and 4 bases at J, with 22 bases between the two ends. This CDR3 is 18 amino acids long. CDR3 sequence (DNA): TGTGCCAGCAGCGTAGACGGCAGGGTGGGACCTACGCCCACTGAAGCTTTCTTT. The encoded protein is CASSVDGRVGPTPTEAFF.

The rearrangement uses TRBV5-1 and TRBJ1-1; D is ambiguous. Trimming stripped 0 bases from V and 1 base from J, with 10 bases between. This CDR3 is 15 amino acids long. In germline, CDR1 is SGHRS, CDR2 YFSETQ. This CDR3 reads CASSLASSPNTEAFF. The CDR3 DNA sequence: TGCGCCAGCAGCTTGGCCTCGTCGCCGAACACTGAAGCTTTCTTT.

The chain carries TRBV27 and TRBJ2-1, with 15 bases that match TRBD2. CDR1 is MNHEY and CDR2 is SMNVEV in the germline V gene (reference sequence). With 2 bases clipped from V and 4 bases from J, the junction kept 9 bases outside the gene matches. This CDR3 contains 19 residues. The CDR3 protein is CASSLTGLAGGVFYNEQFF. The CDR3 nucleotides are TGTGCCAGCAGTTTAACCGGACTAGCGGGGGGGGTCTTTTACAATGAGCAGTTCTTC.

The chain combines TRBV4-1 with TRBJ1-2, with 8 bases matching TRBD1. The CDR3 is 17 amino acids. CDR1 is MGHRA, CDR2 YSYEKL, per germline. The V segment lost 1 base and the J segment 0 bases; nucleotides outside the gene matches: 7. The CDR3 DNA sequence: TGCGCCAGCAGCCAAGGTGACAGGGGTGTTTCTAACTATGGCTACACCTTC. Its protein product is CASSQGDRGVSNYGYTF.

CDR3 sequence reads: CASSLGQEKLFF. The CDR3 DNA sequence: TGTGCCAGCAGCTTGGGGCAGGAAAAACTGTTTTTT. V is TRBV13 and J is TRBJ1-4; tentatively, D is TRBD1 (5 bases). The ends were cut back, 3 bases at V and 8 bases at J, with 7 bases in the middle. The CDR3 contains 12 residues. Germline loops: CDR1 PRHDT, CDR2 FYEKMQ (reference sequence). Using reference TRBV13 and TRBJ1-4 for the parts outside the CDR3, the full variable domain is AAGVIQSPRHLIKEKRETATLKCYPIPRHDTVYWYQQGPGQDPQFLISFYEKMQSDKGSIPDRFSAQQFSDYHSELNMSSLELGDSALYFCASSLGQEKLFFGSGTQLSVL.

This rearrangement joins TRBV7-8 to TRBJ2-1; tentatively, D is TRBD1 or TRBD2 (5 bases each). In germline, CDR1 is SGHVS, CDR2 FQNEAQ. The CDR3 has 18 residues. Trimming pared 4 bases from V and 3 bases from J, leaving 22 bases between. The CDR3 protein is CASSSEPIIGGSYNEQFF. The CDR3 DNA is TGTGCCAGCAGCTCCGAGCCAATAATTGGGGGAAGCTACAATGAGCAGTTCTTC. Supplemented by reference TRBV7-8 and TRBJ2-1, the full variable domain reads GAGVSQSPRYKVAKRGQDVALRCDPISGHVSLFWYQQALGQGPEFLTYFQNEAQLDKSGLPSDRFFAERPEGSVSTLKIQRTQQEDSAVYLCASSSEPIIGGSYNEQFFGPGTRLTVL.

J is TRBJ1-2 and V is TRBV5-4, with D possibly matching TRBD1 (6 bases). This CDR3 comprises 14 residues. Looked up from germline, CDR1 is SGHNT and CDR2 is YYREEE (reference sequence). Deletions cut 5 bases from V and 3 bases from J, with 14 bases between. The CDR3 DNA reads TGTGCCAGCAGGTACAGGGCGCTCCACTATGGCTACACCTTC. Translated, it gives CASRYRALHYGYTF.

A word on this clone: This CDR3 is also generated by other DNA sequences in the sample. This chain uses TRBV5-4 with TRBJ1-5; no clear D. The CDR3 spans 13 residues. The V end lost 0 bases, the J end lost 1 base, and 2 bases lay between the germline ends. CDR1 is SGHNT, CDR2 YYREEE, per germline (reference sequence). The DNA for the CDR3 is TGTGCCAGCAGCTTGGACAGCAATCAGCCCCAGCATTTT. Protein: CASSLDSNQPQHF.

This clone is a singleton in its sample. The chain is built from TRBV5-1 and TRBJ1-2; D perhaps matches TRBD1 (5 bases). Germline loops: CDR1 SGHRS, CDR2 YFSETQ. The CDR3 totals 15 residues. V was cut by 0 bases and J by 3 bases, with 12 bases left in between. The CDR3 loop is CASSLAAGLDYGYTF. For the CDR3, the DNA is TGCGCCAGCAGCTTGGCCGCAGGGCTAGACTATGGCTACACCTTC.

The chain carries TRBV30 and TRBJ2-7; tentatively, D is TRBD1 (6 bases). V lost 2 bases and J 0 bases, leaving 11 bases between the germline ends. The CDR3 has 14 residues. CDR1 and CDR2 (germline): GTSNPN, SVGIG (reference sequence). CDR3 sequence (DNA): TGTGCCTGGAGTCCTCTACAGGGCTCCTACGAGCAGTACTTC. Its protein product is CAWSPLQGSYEQYF.

The chain has TRBV7-3 and TRBJ2-3; possibly TRBD2 for D (5 bases). Looked up from germline, CDR1 is SGHTA and CDR2 is FQGTGA. The CDR3 runs 15 residues. Trimming pared 1 base from V and 4 bases from J, leaving 12 bases between. CDR3 DNA: TGTGCCAGCAGCTTAATACGGGGTGGGGCAGATACGCAGTATTTT. Its protein is CASSLIRGGADTQYF.

As to this clone: Additional DNA sequences in this sample encode the identical CDR3. This sequence joins TRBV2 and TRBJ2-7, with 8 bases identical to TRBD2. Germline CDR1 SNHLY, CDR2 FYNNEI. Unmatched junction bases numbered 2, after V lost 1 base and J lost 0 bases. The CDR3 is made up of 15 amino acids. The CDR3 reads CASSEEGTSSYEQYF. DNA of the CDR3: TGTGCCAGCAGTGAAGAGGGGACTAGCTCCTACGAGCAGTACTTC.

This clone appeared a few times. This sample includes further DNA sequences coding for the same CDR3. The chain is built from TRBV27 and TRBJ1-3, with D maybe TRBD1 (5 bases). This CDR3 region has 16 residues. Germline CDR1 reads MNHEY; CDR2 reads SMNVEV (reference sequence). V dropped 5 bases and J dropped 2 bases, with 16 bases sitting between them. In DNA form, the CDR3 reads TGTGCCAGCAGTCCCAGTTGGGGGGAAACTGGAAACACCATATATTTT. It encodes CASSPSWGETGNTIYF.

The rearrangement uses TRBV2 and TRBJ2-3, with 10 bases fitting TRBD2. Germline V CDR1 and CDR2: SNHLY, FYNNEI. The CDR3 is made up of 15 amino acids. V trimming: 10 bases; J trimming: 6 bases; junction bases outside the gene matches: 13. CDR3 sequence reads: CAIMRSSGSLDTQYF. As DNA, the CDR3 is TGTGCCATCATGAGGTCTAGCGGGAGTCTCGATACGCAGTATTTT.

The gene calls are TRBV9 and TRBJ2-3; D uncertain. The CDR3 length is 14 residues. Germline V lookup: CDR1 SGDLS, CDR2 YYNGEE. The germline V and J ends were trimmed by 3 bases and 2 bases, with 10 bases remaining between them. CDR3 nucleotide sequence: TGTGCCAGCAGCGCGGCCCACCACACAGATACGCAGTATTTT. Translating gives CASSAAHHTDTQYF.

This clone showed up just once. This same CDR3 is encoded by further DNA sequences in the sample. The rearrangement joins TRBV11-2 to TRBJ1-5; tentatively, D is TRBD1 (6 bases). Germline V gene sequence: CDR1 SGHAT, CDR2 FQNNGV. The CDR3 sequence is 15 residues long. Trimming left V 2 bases short and J 0 bases short, with 8 bases between. The CDR3 loop is CASSLSGDSNQPQHF. As DNA, the CDR3 is TGTGCCAGCAGCTTATCAGGGGATAGCAATCAGCCCCAGCATTTT. Combining the CDR3 with reference TRBV11-2 and TRBJ1-5 gives the whole variable domain EAGVAQSPRYKIIEKRQSVAFWCNPISGHATLYWYQQILGQGPKLLIQFQNNGVVDDSQLPKDRFSAERLKGVDSTLKIQPAKLEDSAVYLCASSLSGDSNQPQHFGDGTRLSIL.

The V gene is TRBV27, the J gene TRBJ2-3, with a weak D call TRBD2 (6 bases). V lost 4 bases and J 5 bases, leaving 22 bases between the germline ends. Germline CDR1 and CDR2: MNHEY and SMNVEV (reference sequence). This CDR3 is built from 17 residues. CDR3 nucleotides: TGTGCCAGCAGTTCCCCGGGTAGCGGATGGAGTGAAGATACGCAGTATTTT. Protein sequence: CASSSPGSGWSEDTQYF.